These 8 T cell receptor beta chains came from one sample sequenced in a study of blood T cell repertoires in COVID-19. TCRdb's table, derived via immunoSEQ multiplex PCR, lists solely in-frame clones and lacks some. The sample includes about 300,000 clones, approximately 89% of them seen just once. Sequenced sample: peripheral blood. Every receptor here comes from a woman under 40 with COVID-19, enrolled during active disease.

Points on this clone: Within the sample, other DNA sequences also encode this same CDR3. CDR3 residues: CASSLDSFNYGYTF. The CDR3 nucleotides read TGCGCCAGCAGCTTGGACAGCTTTAACTATGGCTACACCTTC. This chain joins TRBV5-1 and TRBJ1-2; D is unclear. This CDR3 region has 14 residues. V was shortened by 0 bases and J by 1 base, with 7 bases between the two germline ends. The V gene's germline CDR1 is SGHRS and CDR2 YFSETQ.

The CDR3 region is CATRGGGYNEQFF. CDR3 coding DNA: TGTGCCACCCGAGGGGGCGGGTACAATGAGCAGTTCTTC. This rearrangement joins TRBV19 to TRBJ2-1, with 7 bases aligning to TRBD1. The CDR3 is made up of 13 amino acids. Germline CDR1 is LNHDA and CDR2 is SQIVND (reference sequence). V was clipped by 10 bases and J by 4 bases; unmatched bases: 7. The full variable domain, rest sourced from reference TRBV19 and TRBJ2-1, is DGGITQSPKYLFRKEGQNVTLSCEQNLNHDAMYWYRQDPGQGLRLIYYSQIVNDFQKGDIAEGYSVSREKKESFPLTVTSAQKNPTAFYLCATRGGGYNEQFFGPGTRLTVL.

The V gene is TRBV5-4, the J gene TRBJ1-4; D is unresolved. The CDR3 has 14 amino acids. Trimming removed 4 bases at V and 1 base at J, with 8 bases between. CDR1 and CDR2 (germline): SGHNT, YYREEE (reference sequence). This chain's CDR3 is CASSMAVTNEKLFF. DNA for the CDR3: TGTGCCAGCAGCATGGCCGTAACTAATGAAAAACTGTTTTTT.

The sample holds one count of this clone. The genes are TRBV5-1 and TRBJ1-2; D remains unclear. The CDR3 has 11 residues. The V gene lost 0 bases and the J gene lost 8 bases, with 5 bases spanning the gap. Germline CDR1 is SGHRS and CDR2 is YFSETQ. Here the CDR3 reads CASSLGGGYTF. CDR3 nucleotides: TGCGCCAGCAGCTTGGGAGGGGGCTACACCTTC.

V is TRBV5-4 and J is TRBJ2-1; 7 bases agree with TRBD1. V was pared by 4 bases and J by 0 bases, with 4 bases of the junction left unmatched. The germline V gene has CDR1 SGHNT and CDR2 YYREEE (reference sequence). This CDR3 region has 15 residues. CDR3 region: CASSQDRDSYNEQFF. CDR3 DNA sequence: TGTGCCAGCAGCCAAGACAGGGACTCCTACAATGAGCAGTTCTTC.

The rearrangement uses TRBV29-1 and TRBJ2-1; possible D gene TRBD2, 8 bases. The CDR3 runs 17 residues. The germline V gene has CDR1 SQVTM and CDR2 ANQGSEA. V lost 6 bases and J 6 bases, leaving 27 bases between the germline ends. The CDR3 coding sequence is TGCAGCGTCGATATCCCCTGGGGGACTAGACAGGGCAATGAGCAGTTCTTC. As protein: CSVDIPWGTRQGNEQFF.

The genes are TRBV18 and TRBJ2-1; TRBD1 agrees at 7 bases. Per the germline V gene, CDR1 is KGHSH and CDR2 is LQKENI. V gave up 1 base and J gave up 4 bases; unmatched junction bases: 10. The CDR3 runs 17 residues. In DNA form, the CDR3 reads TGTGCCAGCTCACCACTTCAGACAGGGACCACTTACAATGAGCAGTTCTTC. Protein sequence: CASSPLQTGTTYNEQFF. The full variable domain, its missing parts supplied by reference TRBV18 and TRBJ2-1, is NAGVMQNPRHLVRRRGQEARLRCSPMKGHSHVYWYRQLPEEGLKFMVYLQKENIIDESGMPKERFSAEFPKEGPSILRIQQVVRGDSAAYFCASSPLQTGTTYNEQFFGPGTRLTVL.

The rearrangement uses TRBV5-1 and TRBJ2-2, with TRBD2 matching over 10 bases. CDR1 SGHRS and CDR2 YFSETQ come from the germline V gene. This CDR3 spans 14 amino acids. The V and J ends lost 7 bases and 7 bases, in that order; junction bases with no gene match: 7. The CDR3 nucleotides are TGCGCCAGCGGTCTAGCGGGAGTGTTCGGGGAGCTGTTTTTT. Residues: CASGLAGVFGELFF.